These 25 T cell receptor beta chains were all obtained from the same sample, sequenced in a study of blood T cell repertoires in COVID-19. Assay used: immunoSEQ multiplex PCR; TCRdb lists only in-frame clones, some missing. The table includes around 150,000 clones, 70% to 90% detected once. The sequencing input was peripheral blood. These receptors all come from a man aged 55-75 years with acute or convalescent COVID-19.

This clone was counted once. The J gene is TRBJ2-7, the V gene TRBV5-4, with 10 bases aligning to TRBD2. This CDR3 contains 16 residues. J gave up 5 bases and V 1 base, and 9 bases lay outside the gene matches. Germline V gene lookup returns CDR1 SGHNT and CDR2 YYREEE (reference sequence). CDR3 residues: CASSLSLAGAGDEQYF. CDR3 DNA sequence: TGTGCCAGCAGCTTGTCCCTAGCGGGAGCGGGTGACGAGCAGTACTTC.

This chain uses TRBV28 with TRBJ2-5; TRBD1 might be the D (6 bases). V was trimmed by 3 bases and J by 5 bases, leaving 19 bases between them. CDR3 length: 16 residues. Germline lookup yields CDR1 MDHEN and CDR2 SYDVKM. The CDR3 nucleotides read TGTGCCAGCAGTTTCAATCGGGGCAGGGGTAGGGAGACCCAGTACTTC. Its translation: CASSFNRGRGRETQYF.

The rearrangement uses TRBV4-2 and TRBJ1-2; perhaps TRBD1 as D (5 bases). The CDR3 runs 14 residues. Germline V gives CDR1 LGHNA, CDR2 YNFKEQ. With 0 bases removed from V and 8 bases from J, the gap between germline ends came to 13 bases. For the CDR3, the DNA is TGTGCCAGCAGCCAAGATCGAGCAGGGTACGGCTACACCTTC. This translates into CASSQDRAGYGYTF.

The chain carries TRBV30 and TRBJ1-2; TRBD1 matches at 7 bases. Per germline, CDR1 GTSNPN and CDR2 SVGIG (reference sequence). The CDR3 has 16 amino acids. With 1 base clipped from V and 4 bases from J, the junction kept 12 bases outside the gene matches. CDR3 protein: CAWSAPRGLRVYGYTF. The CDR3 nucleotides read TGTGCCTGGAGTGCCCCCAGGGGGTTGAGGGTCTATGGCTACACCTTC.

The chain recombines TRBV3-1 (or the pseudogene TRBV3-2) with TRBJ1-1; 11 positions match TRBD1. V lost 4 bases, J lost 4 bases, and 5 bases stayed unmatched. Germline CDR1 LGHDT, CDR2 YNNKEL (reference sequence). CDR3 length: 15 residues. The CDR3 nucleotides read TGTGCCAGCAGCCCGGACAGGGGGCTTATCACTGAAGCTTTCTTT. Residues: CASSPDRGLITEAFF.

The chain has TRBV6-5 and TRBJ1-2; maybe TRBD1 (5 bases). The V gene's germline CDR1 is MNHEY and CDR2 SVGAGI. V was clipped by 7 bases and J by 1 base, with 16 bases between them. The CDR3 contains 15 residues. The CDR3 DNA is TGTGCCAGCATCAAGGGGTTGGGATTTAACTATGGCTACACCTTC. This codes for CASIKGLGFNYGYTF.

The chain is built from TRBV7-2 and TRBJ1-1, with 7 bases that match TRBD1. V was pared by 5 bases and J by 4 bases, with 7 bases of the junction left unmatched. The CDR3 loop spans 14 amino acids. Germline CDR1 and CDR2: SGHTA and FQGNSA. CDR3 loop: CASSPGGFRTEAFF. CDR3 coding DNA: TGTGCCAGCAGCCCAGGGGGGTTTCGCACTGAAGCTTTCTTT.

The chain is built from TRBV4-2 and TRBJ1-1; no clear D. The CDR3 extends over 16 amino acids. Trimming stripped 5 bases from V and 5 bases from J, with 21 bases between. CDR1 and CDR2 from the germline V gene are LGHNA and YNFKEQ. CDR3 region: CASSVSGGFGRTEAFF. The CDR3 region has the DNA TGTGCCAGCAGCGTCTCGGGAGGGTTTGGGCGGACTGAAGCTTTCTTT.

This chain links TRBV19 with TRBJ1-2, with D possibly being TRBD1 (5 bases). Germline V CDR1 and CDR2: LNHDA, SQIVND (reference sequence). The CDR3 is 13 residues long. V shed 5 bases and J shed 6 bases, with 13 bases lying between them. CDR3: CASSSAGMDGYTF. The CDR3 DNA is TGTGCCAGTAGTTCGGCAGGGATGGATGGCTACACCTTC.

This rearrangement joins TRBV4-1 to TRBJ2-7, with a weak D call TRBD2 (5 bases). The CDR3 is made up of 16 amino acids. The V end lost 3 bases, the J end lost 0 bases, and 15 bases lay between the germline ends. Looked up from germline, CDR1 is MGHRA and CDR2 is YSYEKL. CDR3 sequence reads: CASSHHVETNSYEQYF. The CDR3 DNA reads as TGCGCCAGCAGCCACCACGTTGAGACTAACTCCTACGAGCAGTACTTC.

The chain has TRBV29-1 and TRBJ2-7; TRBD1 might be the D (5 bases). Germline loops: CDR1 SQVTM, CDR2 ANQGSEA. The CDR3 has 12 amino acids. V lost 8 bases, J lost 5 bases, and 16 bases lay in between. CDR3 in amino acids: CSSGGQGDEQYF. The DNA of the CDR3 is TGCAGCTCCGGTGGGCAGGGCGACGAGCAGTACTTC.

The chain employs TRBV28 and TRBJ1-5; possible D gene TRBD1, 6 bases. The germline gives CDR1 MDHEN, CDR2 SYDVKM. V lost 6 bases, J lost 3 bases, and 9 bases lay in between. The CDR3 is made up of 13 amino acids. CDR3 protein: CASRRDNNQPQHF. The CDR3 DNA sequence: TGTGCCAGCAGACGGGACAACAATCAGCCCCAGCATTTT.

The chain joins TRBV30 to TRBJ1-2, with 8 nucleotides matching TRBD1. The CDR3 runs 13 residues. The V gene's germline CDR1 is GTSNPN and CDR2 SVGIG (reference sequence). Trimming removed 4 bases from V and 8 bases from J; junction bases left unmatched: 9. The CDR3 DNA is TGTGCCTGGACCCCGGGACAGGATTTCGGCTACACCTTC. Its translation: CAWTPGQDFGYTF.

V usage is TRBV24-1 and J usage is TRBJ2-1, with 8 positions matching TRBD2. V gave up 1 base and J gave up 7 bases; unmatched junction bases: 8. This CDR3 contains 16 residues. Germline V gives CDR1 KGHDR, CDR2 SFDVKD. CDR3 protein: CATSDLAAGGPNEQFF. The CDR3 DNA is TGTGCCACCAGTGATTTAGCGGCGGGAGGCCCTAATGAGCAGTTCTTC.

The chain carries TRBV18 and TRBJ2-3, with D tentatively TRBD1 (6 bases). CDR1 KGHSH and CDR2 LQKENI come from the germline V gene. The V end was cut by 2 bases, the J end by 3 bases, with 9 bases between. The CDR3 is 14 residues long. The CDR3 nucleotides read TGTGCCAGCTCACCAACCACAGGGACAGATACGCAGTATTTT. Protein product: CASSPTTGTDTQYF. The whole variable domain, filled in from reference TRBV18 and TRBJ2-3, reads NAGVMQNPRHLVRRRGQEARLRCSPMKGHSHVYWYRQLPEEGLKFMVYLQKENIIDESGMPKERFSAEFPKEGPSILRIQQVVRGDSAAYFCASSPTTGTDTQYFGPGTRLTVL.

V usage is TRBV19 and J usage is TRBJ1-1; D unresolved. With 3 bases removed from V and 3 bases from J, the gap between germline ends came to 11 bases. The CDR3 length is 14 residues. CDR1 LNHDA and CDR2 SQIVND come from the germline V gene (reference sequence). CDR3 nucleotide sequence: TGTGCCAGTAGTATTCCGGGCGGGGACACTGAAGCTTTCTTT. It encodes CASSIPGGDTEAFF.

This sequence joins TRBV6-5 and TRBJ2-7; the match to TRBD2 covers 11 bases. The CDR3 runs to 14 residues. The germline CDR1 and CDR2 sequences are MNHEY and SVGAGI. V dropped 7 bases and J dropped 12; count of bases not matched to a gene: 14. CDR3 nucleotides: TGTGCCAGCACTCGGTTGGTTCTAGCGGGAGGCATGTACTTC. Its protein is CASTRLVLAGGMYF.

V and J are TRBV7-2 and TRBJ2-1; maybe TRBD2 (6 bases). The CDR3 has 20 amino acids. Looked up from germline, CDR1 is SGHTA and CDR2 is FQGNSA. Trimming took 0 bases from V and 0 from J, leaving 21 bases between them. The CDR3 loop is CASSLAGRGNSFPSYNEQFF. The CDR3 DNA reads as TGTGCCAGCAGCTTAGCTGGGCGGGGAAACTCATTCCCCTCCTACAATGAGCAGTTCTTC.

CDR3 in amino acids: CASSVGGRGTDTQYF. DNA of the CDR3: TGTGCCAGCAGCGTAGGCGGGAGGGGCACAGATACGCAGTATTTT. The chain is built from TRBV9 and TRBJ2-3; 9 positions agree with TRBD2. CDR3 size: 15 residues. Germline V lookup: CDR1 SGDLS, CDR2 YYNGEE. V lost 0 bases to trimming and J lost 1 base; unmatched junction nucleotides: 0.

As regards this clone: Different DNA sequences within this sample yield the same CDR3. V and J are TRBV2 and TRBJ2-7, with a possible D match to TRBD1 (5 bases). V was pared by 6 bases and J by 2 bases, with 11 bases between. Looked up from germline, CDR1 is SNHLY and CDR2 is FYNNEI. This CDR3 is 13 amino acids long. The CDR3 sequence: CASREQVTYEQYF. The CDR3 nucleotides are TGTGCCAGCAGAGAACAGGTAACCTACGAGCAGTACTTC.

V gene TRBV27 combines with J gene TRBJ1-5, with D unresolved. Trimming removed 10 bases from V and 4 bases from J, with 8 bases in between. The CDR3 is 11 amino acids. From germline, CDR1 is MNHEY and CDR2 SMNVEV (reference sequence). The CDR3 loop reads CATGRNQPQHF. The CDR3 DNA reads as TGTGCCACCGGGAGGAATCAGCCCCAGCATTTT.

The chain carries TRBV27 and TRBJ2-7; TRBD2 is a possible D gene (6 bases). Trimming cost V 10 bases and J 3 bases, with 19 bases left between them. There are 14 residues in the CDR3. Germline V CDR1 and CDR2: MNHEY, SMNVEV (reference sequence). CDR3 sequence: CATSRLGPNYEQYF. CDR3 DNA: TGTGCCACATCCAGACTAGGTCCCAACTACGAGCAGTACTTC.

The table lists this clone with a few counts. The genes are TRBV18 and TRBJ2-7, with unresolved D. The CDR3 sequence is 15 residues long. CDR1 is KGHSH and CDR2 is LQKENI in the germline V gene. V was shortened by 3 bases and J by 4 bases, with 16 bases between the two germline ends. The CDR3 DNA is TGTGCCAGCTCACCGCAGGTAAGGCAGGCTTACGAGCAGTACTTC. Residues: CASSPQVRQAYEQYF.

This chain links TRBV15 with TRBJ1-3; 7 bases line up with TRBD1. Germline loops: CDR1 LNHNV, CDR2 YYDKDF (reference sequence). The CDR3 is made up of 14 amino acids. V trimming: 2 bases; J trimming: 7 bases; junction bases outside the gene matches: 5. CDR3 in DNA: TGTGCCACCAGCAGACCGGGACAGAGGAACACCATATATTTT. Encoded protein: CATSRPGQRNTIYF.

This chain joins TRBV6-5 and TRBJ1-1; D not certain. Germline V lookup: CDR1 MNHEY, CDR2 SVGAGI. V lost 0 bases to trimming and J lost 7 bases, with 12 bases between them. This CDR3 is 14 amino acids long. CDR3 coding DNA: TGTGCCAGCAGTTACTCGAATATCCGGGTTGAAGCTTTCTTT. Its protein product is CASSYSNIRVEAFF.